These 20 T cell receptor beta chains were sequenced from one sample in a study of shared clonotypes between healthy human individuals. Measured with immunoSEQ multiplex PCR; TCRdb has only the in-frame clones, and not every one. The table lists under 1,100,000 clones, around 76% of them singletons, with approximately 1.5% in the top ten. Material for sequencing was memory CD4+ T cells sorted from blood. As for subset: CD45RA-negative fraction. Receptor source: a man aged 18 to 30 in good health.

The gene calls are TRBV30 and TRBJ1-2; a weak D match, TRBD1 (6 bases). The CDR3 is 12 residues long. Looked up from germline, CDR1 is GTSNPN and CDR2 is SVGIG (reference sequence). V was cut by 5 bases and J by 7 bases, with 14 bases left in between. This CDR3 reads CAWAETGTGYTF. The CDR3 DNA reads TGTGCCTGGGCGGAAACAGGGACTGGCTACACCTTC.

With regard to this clone: Its ends do not fully match the called genes, so a read error is possible. The V gene is TRBV7-2, the J gene TRBJ1-1, with D hard to call. Germline values: CDR1 SGHTA, CDR2 FQGNSA. The CDR3 has 14 residues. The CDR3 DNA follows: TGTGCCAGCAGCTTAGAAGCAGTGTCTATAATCTCCCTCTTT. It translates to CASSLEAVSIISLF.

This sequence joins TRBV25-1 and TRBJ1-6; TRBD1 matches at 8 bases. The length of the CDR3 is 14 residues. Losses at the gene ends were 4 bases for V and 6 bases for J; bases not matched to a gene: 2. Germline V lookup: CDR1 MGHDK, CDR2 SYGVNS. The CDR3 is CASSVGQVNSPLHF. The CDR3 nucleotides read TGTGCCAGCAGTGTGGGACAGGTTAATTCACCCCTCCACTTT.

J is TRBJ2-6 and V is TRBV10-3, with 9 bases matching TRBD1. The CDR3 has 18 residues. Looked up from germline, CDR1 is ENHRY and CDR2 is SYGVKD. V dropped 0 bases and J dropped 1; count of bases not matched to a gene: 4. The CDR3 DNA sequence: TGTGCCATCAGTGAGTCGTTACAGGGGGCGTCTGGGGCCAACGTCCTGACTTTC. Encoded protein: CAISESLQGASGANVLTF.

The rearrangement uses TRBV28 and TRBJ1-5; possibly TRBD1 for D (5 bases). V lost 2 bases and J lost 2, with 13 bases in between. The CDR3 consists of 16 residues. Germline V gene data show CDR1 as MDHEN and CDR2 as SYDVKM. Here the CDR3 reads CASSLRRGMGNQPQHF. DNA for the CDR3: TGTGCCAGCAGTTTAAGGCGGGGGATGGGCAATCAGCCCCAGCATTTT.

The table lists this clone with many counts. The CDR3 here is CASSGSLGRVVSEAFF. The CDR3 coding sequence is TGTGCCAGCAGTGGATCACTTGGTAGGGTCGTATCTGAAGCTTTCTTT. The V call is TRBV25-1, the J call TRBJ1-1; D uncertain. V shed 4 bases and J shed 6 bases, with 21 bases lying between them. Germline CDR1 is MGHDK and CDR2 is SYGVNS. The CDR3 spans 16 residues.

V and J are TRBV4-1 and TRBJ1-2; D possibly corresponds to TRBD1 (6 bases). The CDR3 extends over 16 amino acids. CDR1 is MGHRA and CDR2 is YSYEKL in the germline V gene. Trimming removed 1 base from V and 7 bases from J, with 19 bases in between. CDR3 DNA sequence: TGCGCCAGCAGCCAAGCAGGATGGAACAGGGAAAGTGGCTACACCTTC. Residues: CASSQAGWNRESGYTF.

This rearrangement joins TRBV27 to TRBJ2-7; D is perhaps TRBD1 (5 bases). This CDR3 has 14 residues. Deletions cut 5 bases from V and 2 bases from J, with 13 bases between. The germline V gene has CDR1 MNHEY and CDR2 SMNVEV (reference sequence). CDR3 in amino acids: CASSPQRGPYEQYF. CDR3 DNA sequence: TGTGCCAGCAGTCCCCAAAGGGGCCCCTACGAGCAGTACTTC.

This chain joins TRBV5-1 and TRBJ1-1; D remains unclear. V was cut by 4 bases and J by 0 bases, with 13 bases left in between. The CDR3 extends over 15 amino acids. The germline gives CDR1 SGHRS, CDR2 YFSETQ. In nucleotides, the CDR3 is TGCGCCAGCAGCCGGGATACGGGGATGAACACTGAAGCTTTCTTT. This translates into CASSRDTGMNTEAFF. The full variable domain, completed using reference TRBV5-1 and TRBJ1-1, is KAGVTQTPRYLIKTRGQQVTLSCSPISGHRSVSWYQQTPGQGLQFLFEYFSETQRNKGNFPGRFSGRQFSNSRSEMNVSTLELGDSALYLCASSRDTGMNTEAFFGQGTRLTVV.

Only a few counts were recorded for this clone. The chain couples TRBV2 to TRBJ1-6, with TRBD1 identical over 7 bases. This CDR3 comprises 14 residues. V shed 7 bases, J shed 9 bases, and the junction held 9 bases outside the gene matches. Germline CDR1 SNHLY, CDR2 FYNNEI. As DNA, the CDR3 is TGTGCCAGCAACCTAAGGGGGCTCGGTTCACCCCTCCACTTT. Translating gives CASNLRGLGSPLHF.

The chain employs TRBV7-2 and TRBJ2-6; D unresolved. The V and J ends lost 0 bases and 0 bases respectively, with 3 bases between them. The CDR3 is 15 amino acids. Germline lookup yields CDR1 SGHTA and CDR2 FQGNSA. The DNA of the CDR3 is TGTGCCAGCAGCTTAGCGCGCTCTGGGGCCAACGTCCTGACTTTC. It encodes CASSLARSGANVLTF.

The chain carries TRBV7-9 and TRBJ2-3; 10 positions agree with TRBD1. J was trimmed by 4 bases and V by 5 bases; bases with no gene match: 6. Germline V gene lookup returns CDR1 SEHNR and CDR2 FQNEAQ (reference sequence). This CDR3 has 15 amino acids. This CDR3 is CASSGTGTGADTQYF. CDR3 in DNA: TGTGCCAGCAGCGGAACCGGGACAGGGGCAGATACGCAGTATTTT.

The chain links TRBV5-8 to TRBJ1-6, with D hard to call. The CDR3 runs to 15 residues. The germline V gene encodes CDR1 SGHTS and CDR2 YDEGEE. Trimming shortened V by 1 base and J by 10 bases, and 15 bases separated the two germline ends. The CDR3 region is CASSLIGTKGSPLHF. The CDR3 nucleotides read TGTGCCAGCAGCTTGATAGGAACAAAGGGCTCACCCCTCCACTTT.

This clone came up once. The chain couples TRBV19 to TRBJ2-7; perhaps D is TRBD1 or TRBD2 (5 bases each). There are 15 residues in the CDR3. The germline CDR1 and CDR2 sequences are LNHDA and SQIVND (reference sequence). Trimming left V 5 bases short and J 4 bases short, with 18 bases between. CDR3 loop: CASSPRGRERYEQYF. Written as DNA, the CDR3 is TGTGCCAGTAGTCCCCGGGGCAGGGAGCGTTACGAGCAGTACTTC.

This chain uses TRBV19 with TRBJ2-7; D may match TRBD1 or TRBD2 (5 bases each). In germline, CDR1 is LNHDA, CDR2 SQIVND (reference sequence). V was clipped by 5 bases and J by 0 bases, with 11 bases between them. The CDR3 loop spans 14 amino acids. The CDR3 bases are TGTGCCAGTAGTCGCTCCGGGACCTCCTACGAGCAGTACTTC. Amino acids: CASSRSGTSYEQYF.

This clone was recorded at least ten times. The rearrangement uses TRBV6-1 and TRBJ2-7; 7 positions match TRBD1. V was clipped by 8 bases and J by 0 bases; unmatched bases: 10. Germline V gene data show CDR1 as MNHNS and CDR2 as SASEGT. The CDR3 totals 15 residues. The CDR3, as DNA: TGTGCCAGCCGAACACCCGGGACAGTCTCCTACGAGCAGTACTTC. It is translated as CASRTPGTVSYEQYF.

The chain joins TRBV5-1 to TRBJ2-2; TRBD2 aligns across 7 bases. The CDR3 is 16 residues long. Germline CDR1 reads SGHRS; CDR2 reads YFSETQ. Germline trimming cut 0 bases from V and 2 bases from J; bases unmatched to any gene: 4. CDR3 DNA sequence: TGCGCCAGCAGCTTGGTGGCGGGGGACAACACCGGGGAGCTGTTTTTT. Translation: CASSLVAGDNTGELFF. Together with reference TRBV5-1 and TRBJ2-2, the CDR3 gives the full variable domain: KAGVTQTPRYLIKTRGQQVTLSCSPISGHRSVSWYQQTPGQGLQFLFEYFSETQRNKGNFPGRFSGRQFSNSRSEMNVSTLELGDSALYLCASSLVAGDNTGELFFGEGSRLTVL.

This sequence joins TRBV18 and TRBJ1-5, with D tentatively TRBD1 (6 bases). Germline V gene sequence: CDR1 KGHSH, CDR2 LQKENI. The CDR3 totals 15 residues. V lost 2 bases and J 2 bases, leaving 10 bases between the germline ends. The CDR3 sequence is CASSPDPGGNQPQHF. The CDR3, as DNA: TGTGCCAGCTCACCAGATCCAGGGGGCAATCAGCCCCAGCATTTT.

The chain combines TRBV7-9 with TRBJ2-7; D may correspond to TRBD1 or TRBD2 (5 bases each). Trimming shortened V by 1 base and J by 5 bases, and 9 bases separated the two germline ends. Germline V gene data show CDR1 as SEHNR and CDR2 as FQNEAQ (reference sequence). This CDR3 has 13 amino acids. The CDR3 here is CASSLVGRDEQYF. Here the CDR3 DNA reads TGTGCCAGCAGCTTAGTGGGACGGGACGAGCAGTACTTC. The full variable domain, completed using reference TRBV7-9 and TRBJ2-7, is DTGVSQNPRHKITKRGQNVTFRCDPISEHNRLYWYRQTLGQGPEFLTYFQNEAQLEKSRLLSDRFSAERPKGSFSTLEIQRTEQGDSAMYLCASSLVGRDEQYFGPGTRLTVT.

The CDR3 DNA reads as TGCAGCGTTGCGTGGTCATCTGGCGAGCAGTACTTC. Amino acids: CSVAWSSGEQYF. This chain links TRBV29-1 with TRBJ2-5; no firm D call. The DNA matches TRBJ2-7 better at its end, which makes the J call doubtful. The CDR3 consists of 12 residues. The germline V gene has CDR1 SQVTM and CDR2 ANQGSEA.